These T cell receptor beta chains were read from a single sample in a study of blood T cell repertoires in COVID-19. Sequencing was performed with immunoSEQ multiplex PCR; in TCRdb, only in-frame clones are kept and a portion is missing. The sample has about 370,000 clones; 75% to 90% are singletons. The sequenced sample was PBMCs or T cells enriched from blood (not recorded which). The receptors derive from a man aged 18 to 35 who had recovered from COVID-19. CDR3s include the opening cysteine and the closing phenylalanine or tryptophan. D genes are given only for firm matches. Expanded clones are given a class, and other clones once, few, many or no size at all.

>TRBV3-1/TRBV3-2|TRBD1|TRBJ1-2|-
TGTGCCAGCAGCCGAGTCACGACAGGGGTCGGCTACACCTTC
CASSRVTTGVGYTF
>TRBV12-2|-|TRBJ1-5|once
TGTGCAAGTCGCTTAGATTTGAGCTGGTCAGGGAGGGGTATGGCCCAGCATTTT
CASRLDLSWSGRGMAQHF
>TRBV7-9|-|TRBJ2-7|once
TGTGCCAGCAGCTTTGGGGGAGGAGAATCCTACGAGCAGTACTTC
CASSFGGGESYEQYF
>TRBV9|TRBD2|TRBJ2-7|-
TGTGCCAGCAGCGTAGGGGGTAGCGGGAGCTACGAGCAGTACTTC
CASSVGGSGSYEQYF
>TRBV6-5|-|TRBJ1-6|-
TGTGCCAGCAGCCAGGGGTTCGGAAATTCACCCCTCCACTTT
CASSQGFGNSPLHF
>TRBV6-5|-|TRBJ1-1|once
TGTGCCAGCAGACTTCCGACTTTTTATTGGACTGAAGCTTTCTTT
CASRLPTFYWTEAFF
>TRBV6-4|TRBD2|TRBJ2-3|many
TGTGCCAGCAGTGAAGCTAGCGGGAGCACAGATACGCAGTATTTT
CASSEASGSTDTQYF
>TRBV6-5|-|TRBJ2-7|-
TGTGCCAGCAGTCCCGGGACATTCGGCTTGGAGCAGTACTTC
CASSPGTFGLEQYF
>TRBV7-3|-|TRBJ2-3|few
TGTGCCAGCAGCTTAATTTTCGGTAGCACAGATACGCAGTATTTT
CASSLIFGSTDTQYF
>TRBV6-5|-|TRBJ2-7|-
TGTGCCAGCAGTTCCGGTCAAAGCAACTACGAGCAGTACTTC
CASSSGQSNYEQYF
>TRBV5-3|-|TRBJ2-6|-
TGTGCCAGAAGCTTGATTCTCTGGCAGGGGATTCCTGGGGCCAACGTCCTGACTTTC
CARSLILWQGIPGANVLTF
>TRBV3-1/TRBV3-2|TRBD1|TRBJ1-1|-
TGTGCCAGCGGACAGGGGAACACTGAAGCTTTCTTT
CASGQGNTEAFF
>TRBV7-3|-|TRBJ2-3|-
TGTGCCAGCAGCTTAACGATGAGGGGCACAGATACGCAGTATTTT
CASSLTMRGTDTQYF
>TRBV4-1|TRBD1|TRBJ1-2|-
TGCGCCAGCAACCTAAGGGTCGCGGGGACAGGGCGACAAGACTATGGCTACACCTTC
CASNLRVAGTGRQDYGYTF
>TRBV7-9|-|TRBJ2-7|-
TGTGCCAGCAGCTCCCTGGGCGCCGACTACGAGCAGTACTTC
CASSSLGADYEQYF
>TRBV7-2|TRBD1|TRBJ1-2|-
TGTGCCAGCAGCTTAGTTCAGGGGGCCGGCTATGGCTACACCTTC
CASSLVQGAGYGYTF
>TRBV28|TRBD2|TRBJ2-1|-
TGTGCCAGCAGTTTTTGGAGCGGGGTTTACAATGAGCAGTTCTTC
CASSFWSGVYNEQFF
>TRBV6-1|-|TRBJ1-5|-
TGTGCCAGCAGTGACAGGCGGGTAAATCAGCCCCAGCATTTT
CASSDRRVNQPQHF
>TRBV29-1|TRBD1|TRBJ1-2|-
TGCAGCGCTGACAGGGTGGATGGCTACACCTTC
CSADRVDGYTF
>TRBV6-1|-|TRBJ2-2|-
TGTGCCAGCAGTGAAGCAGGGGGCACCGGGGAGCTGTTTTTT
CASSEAGGTGELFF
>TRBV6-2/TRBV6-3|-|TRBJ2-7|-
TGTGCCAGCAGTCCCCAGGGCTTCTACGAGCAGTACTTC
CASSPQGFYEQYF
>TRBV29-1|-|TRBJ2-1|-
TGCAGCGCCAGGGGTCACTCACTCGCCGGGCAGTTCTTC
CSARGHSLAGQFF
>TRBV6-5|TRBD1|TRBJ2-1|-
TGTGCCAGCAGCCCGGGACAGCTAAGATACAATGAGCAGTTCTTC
CASSPGQLRYNEQFF
>TRBV2|-|TRBJ1-1|-
TGTGCCAGCAGTGCGAGGGCCTATGAAGCTTTCTTT
CASSARAYEAFF
>TRBV19|-|TRBJ1-5|-
TGTGCCAGTAGTATAAGGGGCCCCTATAGCAATCAGCCCCAGCATTTT
CASSIRGPYSNQPQHF
>TRBV23-1|-|TRBJ1-5|-
TGCGCCAGCAGTCAATCTCGGGGGATGAATCAGCCCCAGCATTTT
CASSQSRGMNQPQHF
>TRBV6-5|-|TRBJ1-2|-
TGTGCCAGCAGTTACTCCATACAGGGAATCGGGGGCTACACCTTC
CASSYSIQGIGGYTF
>TRBV7-9|-|TRBJ1-4|-
TGTGCCAGCAGCTTAGGGACAGTTAATGAAAAACTGTTTTTT
CASSLGTVNEKLFF
>TRBV11-2|-|TRBJ2-1|-
TGTGCCAGCAGCTTAGCGAGCTACAATGAGCAGTTCTTC
CASSLASYNEQFF
>TRBV28|-|TRBJ2-5|-
TGTGCCAGCAGTCCTACTCTAGGAAGGGAGACCCAGTACTTC
CASSPTLGRETQYF
>TRBV9|-|TRBJ2-1|-
TGTGCCAGCAGCCCAAGAGGGAGCTCCTACAATGAGCAGTTCTTC
CASSPRGSSYNEQFF
>TRBV25-1|TRBD1|TRBJ1-2|-
TGTGCCAGCAGGGGACAGGGGGCTCGGGGCTACACCTTC
CASRGQGARGYTF
>TRBV9|-|TRBJ2-1|-
TGTGCCAGCAGCGTAGGGGGGACAACATACAATGAGCAGTTCTTC
CASSVGGTTYNEQFF
>TRBV4-1|TRBD1|TRBJ1-5|-
TGCGCCAGCAGCTCGACAGGGAGGCTATATAGCAATCAGCCCCAGCATTTT
CASSSTGRLYSNQPQHF
>TRBV4-1|TRBD2|TRBJ2-1|-
TGCGCCAGCAGCCGGACACCAGGGACTAGCGGGAACAATGAGCAGTTCTTC
CASSRTPGTSGNNEQFF
>TRBV7-4|TRBD1|TRBJ1-5|-
TGTGCCAGCAGCTTTACCCCCATGGGGACAGGGATAGATCAGCCCCAGCATTTT
CASSFTPMGTGIDQPQHF
>TRBV29-1|-|TRBJ2-7|-
TGCAGCGATAGGGGCTCCTACGAGCAGTACTTC
CSDRGSYEQYF
>TRBV15|TRBD2|TRBJ2-1|-
TGTGCCACCAGCAGAGAATTTGCTAGCGGGGTGGAATACAATGAGCAGTTCTTC
CATSREFASGVEYNEQFF
>TRBV11-2|-|TRBJ1-3|-
TGTGCCAGCAGCTTAGTAAAGAGCTCTGGAAACACCATATATTTT
CASSLVKSSGNTIYF
>TRBV4-1|TRBD1|TRBJ1-5|-
TGCGCCAGCAGCCAGCCCACAGGGGGGAGGAGCAATCAGCCCCAGCATTTT
CASSQPTGGRSNQPQHF
>TRBV28|-|TRBJ2-7|-
TGTGCCAGCAGTGGAGGGGTAGGCGAGCAGTACTTC
CASSGGVGEQYF
>TRBV5-1|TRBD1|TRBJ2-3|-
TGCGCCAGCAGTAAGGGGACAGGGGTATATGTGACAGATACGCAGTATTTT
CASSKGTGVYVTDTQYF
>TRBV7-5|-|TRBJ2-7|-
TGTGTCAGAAGCCCCGTGGACAGGGAAATTTTCGGCCCCGAGCAGTACTTC
CVRSPVDREIFGPEQYF
>TRBV6-4|TRBD1|TRBJ2-1|-
TGTGCCAGCTCACTAGACAGGGACTCCTACAATGAGCAGTTCTTC
CASSLDRDSYNEQFF
>TRBV7-9|-|TRBJ1-2|-
TGTGCCAGCAGCTTAAAGGCAGGACAGGGCTACACCTTC
CASSLKAGQGYTF
>TRBV7-2|TRBD1|TRBJ2-2|-
TGTGCCAGCAGCCCTGAGGGCAGGGGGTTGACCGGGGAGCTGTTTTTT
CASSPEGRGLTGELFF
>TRBV5-1|-|TRBJ1-6|-
TGCGCCAGCAGCTTGGTTGGGCTTAATAATTCACCCCTCCACTTT
CASSLVGLNNSPLHF
>TRBV12-3/TRBV12-4|-|TRBJ1-1|-
TGTGCCAGCAGCCTAGGGGGTTCCACTGAAGCTTTCTTT
CASSLGGSTEAFF
>TRBV7-8|-|TRBJ2-5|once
TGTGCCAGCAGCTTAGATGGGGGGACTCAGACCCAGTACTTC
CASSLDGGTQTQYF
>TRBV3-1/TRBV3-2|TRBD1|TRBJ2-1|-
TGTGCCAGCAGCCAGGGACAGGGATTCAATGAGCAGTTCTTC
CASSQGQGFNEQFF
>TRBV28|-|TRBJ1-4|-
TGTGCCAGCAATCCTCCAGGGATTGAAAAACTGTTTTTT
CASNPPGIEKLFF
>TRBV4-2|-|TRBJ2-7|-
TGTGCCAGCAGCCAACCCGACTCTGTTTCCTACGAGCAGTACTTC
CASSQPDSVSYEQYF